Listed here is a single T cell receptor beta chain. What antigen it recognizes has not been identified. No base-level quality is on record; no much larger clone is a single base apart. V is clipped by 7 bases and J by 6 bases, and the sequence between their germline boundaries is 16 bases long. The CDR3 spans 14 residues, from the cysteine through the phenylalanine. Here the CDR3 DNA is all that survives: 42 bases in frame from base 1. In the germline V gene, CDR1 corresponds to SNHLY and CDR2 to FYNNEI. Collaborating institutions collected whole blood in K2EDTA tubes following their own protocols. Collaborator samples were shipped for TCRbeta analysis as frozen whole blood, isolated PBMCs, or DNA extracted from either sample type. This entry comes from a study of blood T cell repertoires in COVID-19 (dated by TCRdb to about 2020). Describing the broader study: Samples covering the acute and convalescent phases of COVID-19 were provided by collaborators in the United States, Italy and Spain. Where available, HLA class I and class II types were taken from metadata supplied by the sample provider and were not determined by assay-based typing. The dataset comprised deeply sampled blood TCRbeta repertoires from subjects exposed to, actively infected with, or recovered from COVID-19. Samples came from the ongoing ImmuneRACE study (first 160 participants) plus 1,254 subjects from 6 global collaborators. The material from the prospective study consisted of cDNA or gDNA derived from T cells, B-cell-depleted T cells, or PBMCs. The repertoires were released in a freely available public database intended as a resource for research on the immune response to SARS-CoV-2. The sample metadata nearly always contained a de-identified subject ID, COVID-19 status, age in years and sex.

The immunoSEQ Assay, a bias-controlled multiplex PCR, was used to amplify TCRbeta CDR3 regions from genomic DNA. The original pipeline was this. The number of nucleated cells in each sample was estimated by amplification of reference gene primers within the assay. Sequence reads were collapsed and filtered to measure the absolute abundance of every unique TCRbeta CDR3 rearrangement. For each sample, productive Simpson clonality was calculated as the square root of Simpson's diversity index over productive rearrangements. Imported from immuneACCESS, the table was reduced by TCRdb to in-frame sequences with V and J called. These copies leave out some clones; in studies compared against another copy, an unresolved V gene accounts for under half, and the cause of the remainder is not known. V and J calls plus clone size are reproduced from that table; the DNA served to infer D and trimming. This sample lists tens of thousands of clones; approximately 84% were detected once. Clones ranked in the top ten supply around half of the sample.

Study-wide findings and limitations: The quantity of clinical and demographic metadata differed by source and by participant and was supplied without curation.

The chain employs TRBV2 and TRBJ2-1, with a tentative D gene TRBD1 over 5 matching bases. This clonotype was sampled from a man between 45 and 60 years old with active or convalescent COVID-19. The sample taken for sequencing was peripheral blood. The DNA reads TGTGCCAGCAAGATGGCAGGGCATAGCAATGAGCAGTTCTTC. Translated, it reads CASKMAGHSNEQFF.